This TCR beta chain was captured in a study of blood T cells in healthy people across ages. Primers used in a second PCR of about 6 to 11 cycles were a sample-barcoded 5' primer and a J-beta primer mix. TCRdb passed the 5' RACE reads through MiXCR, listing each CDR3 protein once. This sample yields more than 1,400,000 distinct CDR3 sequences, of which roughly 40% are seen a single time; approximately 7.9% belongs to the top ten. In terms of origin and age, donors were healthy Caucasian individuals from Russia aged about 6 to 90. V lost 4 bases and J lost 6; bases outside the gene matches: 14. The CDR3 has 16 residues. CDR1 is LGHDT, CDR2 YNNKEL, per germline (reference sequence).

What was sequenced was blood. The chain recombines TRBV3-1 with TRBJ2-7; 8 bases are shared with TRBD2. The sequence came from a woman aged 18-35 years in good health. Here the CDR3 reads CASSPRGGAGVSEQYF. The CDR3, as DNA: TGTGCCAGCAGCCCACGCGGCGGAGCGGGAGTGTCCGAGCAGTACTTC.